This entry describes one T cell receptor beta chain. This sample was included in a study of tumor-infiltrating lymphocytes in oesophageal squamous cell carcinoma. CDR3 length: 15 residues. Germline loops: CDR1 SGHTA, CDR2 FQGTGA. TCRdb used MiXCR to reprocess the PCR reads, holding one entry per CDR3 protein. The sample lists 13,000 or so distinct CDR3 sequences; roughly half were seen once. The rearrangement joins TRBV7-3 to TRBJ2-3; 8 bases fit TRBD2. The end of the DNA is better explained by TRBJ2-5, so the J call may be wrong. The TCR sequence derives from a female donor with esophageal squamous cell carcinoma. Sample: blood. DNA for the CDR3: TGTGCCAGCAGCCTGGTAGCGGGGTCCCAAGAGACCCAGTACTTC. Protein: CASSLVAGSQETQYF.